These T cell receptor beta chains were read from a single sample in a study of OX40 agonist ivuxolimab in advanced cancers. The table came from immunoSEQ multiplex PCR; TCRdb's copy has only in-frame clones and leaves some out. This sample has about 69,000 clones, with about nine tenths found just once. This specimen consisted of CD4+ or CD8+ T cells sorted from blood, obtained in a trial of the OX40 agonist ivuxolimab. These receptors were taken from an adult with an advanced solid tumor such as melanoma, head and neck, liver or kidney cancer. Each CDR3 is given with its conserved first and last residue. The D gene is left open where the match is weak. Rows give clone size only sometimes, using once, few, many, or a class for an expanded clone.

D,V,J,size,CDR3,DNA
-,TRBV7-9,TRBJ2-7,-,CASSLAQGEAYEQYF,TGTGCCAGCAGCTTAGCACAGGGAGAGGCCTACGAGCAGTACTTC
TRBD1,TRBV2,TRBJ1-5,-,CASSLGRGNQPQHF,TGTGCCAGCAGTCTTGGCAGGGGGAATCAGCCCCAGCATTTT
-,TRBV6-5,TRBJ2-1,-,CASSPRDKSYNEQFF,TGTGCCAGCAGCCCCCGGGACAAATCCTACAATGAGCAGTTCTTC
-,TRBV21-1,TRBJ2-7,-,CASSKVGWDSGSTKQYF,TGTGCCAGCAGCAAAGTAGGGTGGGACAGCGGGTCTACGAAGCAGTACTTC
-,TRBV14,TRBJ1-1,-,CASSRRGGDTEAFF,TGTGCCAGCAGCCGTAGGGGGGGGGACACTGAAGCTTTCTTT
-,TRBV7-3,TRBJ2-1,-,CASSPSRSSYNEQFF,TGTGCCAGCAGCCCTAGCAGGAGCTCCTACAATGAGCAGTTCTTC
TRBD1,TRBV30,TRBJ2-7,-,CAADPGQGLYEQYF,TGTGCCGCCGACCCGGGACAGGGACTTTACGAGCAGTACTTC
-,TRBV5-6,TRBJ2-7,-,CASSPAGPYEQYF,TGTGCCAGCAGTCCCGCGGGACCCTACGAGCAGTACTTC
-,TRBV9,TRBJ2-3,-,CASSVGGLNTDTQYF,TGTGCCAGCAGCGTAGGGGGGCTCAACACAGATACGCAGTATTTT
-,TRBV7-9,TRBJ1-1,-,CASSLEGRYTEAFF,TGTGCCAGCAGCTTAGAGGGCAGGTACACTGAAGCTTTCTTT
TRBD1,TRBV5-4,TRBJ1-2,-,CASSLGDRIRDGYTF,TGTGCCAGCAGCTTGGGGGACAGGATAAGGGATGGCTACACCTTC
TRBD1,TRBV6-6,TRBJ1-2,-,CASSYSGQGAGGYTF,TGTGCCAGCAGTTACTCCGGACAGGGGGCTGGTGGCTACACCTTC
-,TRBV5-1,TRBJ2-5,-,CASSLARGETQYF,TGCGCCAGCAGCTTGGCCCGTGGGGAGACCCAGTACTTC
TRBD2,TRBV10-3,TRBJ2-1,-,CAISSNSGRVNEQFF,TGTGCCATCAGCTCCAATAGCGGGAGGGTAAATGAGCAGTTCTTC
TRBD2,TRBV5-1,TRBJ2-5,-,CASSLSLAGVETQYF,TGCGCCAGCAGCCTAAGCCTAGCGGGAGTAGAGACCCAGTACTTC
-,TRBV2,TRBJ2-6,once,CASRNRIPGANVLTF,TGTGCCAGCAGAAACAGGATACCTGGGGCCAACGTCCTGACTTTC
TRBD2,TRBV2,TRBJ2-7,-,CASSDILAGAYEQYF,TGTGCCAGCAGTGACATCCTAGCGGGAGCCTACGAGCAGTACTTC
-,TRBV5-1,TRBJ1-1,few,CASTTSGMNTEAFF,TGCGCCAGCACGACCTCAGGGATGAACACTGAAGCTTTCTTT
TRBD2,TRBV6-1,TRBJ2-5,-,CASRNSGRETQYF,TGTGCCAGCAGGAATAGCGGGAGAGAGACCCAGTACTTC
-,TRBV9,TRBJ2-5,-,CASSAGETQYF,TGTGCCAGCAGCGCAGGAGAGACCCAGTACTTC
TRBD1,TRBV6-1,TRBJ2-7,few,CASSESYRGQGYF,TGTGCCAGCAGTGAATCCTACCGGGGACAGGGGTACTTC
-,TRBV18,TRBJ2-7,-,CASSPPSPGYYEQYF,TGTGCCAGCTCACCACCGTCACCCGGCTACTACGAGCAGTACTTC
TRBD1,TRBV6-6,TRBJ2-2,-,CASSKDRVIGELFF,TGTGCCAGCAGCAAGGACAGGGTGATCGGGGAGCTGTTTTTT
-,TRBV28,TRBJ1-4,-,CASSYNEKLFF,TGTGCCAGCAGCTATAATGAAAAACTGTTTTTT
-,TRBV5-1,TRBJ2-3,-,CASSLATLDTQYF,TGCGCCAGCAGCTTGGCGACTTTGGATACGCAGTATTTT
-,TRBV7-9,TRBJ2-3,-,CASSLGNLVGTDTQYF,TGTGCCAGCAGCTTGGGGAATCTGGTTGGCACAGATACGCAGTATTTT
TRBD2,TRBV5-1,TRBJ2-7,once,CASSPTSGSPSYEQYF,TGCGCCAGCAGTCCGACTAGCGGGAGCCCATCGTACGAGCAGTACTTC
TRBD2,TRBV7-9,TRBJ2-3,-,CASSPTSGTYSVTQYF,TGTGCCAGCAGCCCGACTAGCGGAACGTACTCGGTTACGCAGTATTTT
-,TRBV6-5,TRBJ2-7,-,CASSPVGQFPYEQYF,TGTGCCAGCAGTCCTGTCGGACAGTTCCCCTACGAGCAGTACTTC
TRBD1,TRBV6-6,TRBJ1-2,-,CASRVRDSSNYGYTF,TGTGCCAGCAGGGTACGGGACAGTTCTAACTATGGCTACACCTTC
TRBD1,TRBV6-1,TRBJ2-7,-,CASSSGQGREQYF,TGTGCCAGCAGCTCCGGACAGGGGAGGGAGCAGTACTTC
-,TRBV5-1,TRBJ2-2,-,CASGRTTGELFF,TGCGCCAGCGGCAGAACCACCGGGGAGCTGTTTTTT
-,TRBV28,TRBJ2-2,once,CATLRGVAMAGELFF,TGTGCCACCCTCCGGGGTGTGGCCATGGCCGGGGAGCTGTTTTTT
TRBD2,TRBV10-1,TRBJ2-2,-,CASSEVVAGTGELFF,TGCGCCAGCAGTGAGGTTGTAGCGGGCACCGGGGAGCTGTTTTTT
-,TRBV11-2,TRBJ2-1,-,CASSSQGGTYNEQFF,TGTGCCAGCAGCTCACAGGGGGGGACTTACAATGAGCAGTTCTTC